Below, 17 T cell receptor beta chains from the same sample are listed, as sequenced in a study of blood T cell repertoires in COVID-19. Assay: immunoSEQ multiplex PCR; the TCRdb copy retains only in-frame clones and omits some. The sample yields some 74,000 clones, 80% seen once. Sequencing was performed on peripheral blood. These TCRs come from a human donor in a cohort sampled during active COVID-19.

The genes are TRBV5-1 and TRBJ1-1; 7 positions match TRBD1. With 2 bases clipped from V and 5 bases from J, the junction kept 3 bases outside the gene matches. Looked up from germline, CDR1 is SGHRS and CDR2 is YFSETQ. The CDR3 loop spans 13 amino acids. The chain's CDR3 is CASSLQGRTEAFF. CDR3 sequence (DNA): TGCGCCAGCAGCTTACAGGGGCGGACTGAAGCTTTCTTT. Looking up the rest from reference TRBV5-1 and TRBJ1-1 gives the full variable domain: KAGVTQTPRYLIKTRGQQVTLSCSPISGHRSVSWYQQTPGQGLQFLFEYFSETQRNKGNFPGRFSGRQFSNSRSEMNVSTLELGDSALYLCASSLQGRTEAFFGQGTRLTVV.

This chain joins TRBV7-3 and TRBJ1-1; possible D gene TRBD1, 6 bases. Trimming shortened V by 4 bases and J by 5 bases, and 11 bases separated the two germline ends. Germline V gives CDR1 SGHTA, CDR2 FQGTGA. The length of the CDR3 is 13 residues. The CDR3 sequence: CASSSTGLTEAFF. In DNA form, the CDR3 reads TGTGCCAGCAGCTCCACAGGGCTGACTGAAGCTTTCTTT.

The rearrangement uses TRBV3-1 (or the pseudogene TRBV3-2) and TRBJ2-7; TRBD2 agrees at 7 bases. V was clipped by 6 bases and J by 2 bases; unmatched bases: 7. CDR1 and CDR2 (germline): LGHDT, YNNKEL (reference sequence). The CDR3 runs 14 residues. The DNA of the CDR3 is TGTGCCAGCAGACCTAGTGGGGGGGCCTACGAGCAGTACTTC. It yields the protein CASRPSGGAYEQYF.

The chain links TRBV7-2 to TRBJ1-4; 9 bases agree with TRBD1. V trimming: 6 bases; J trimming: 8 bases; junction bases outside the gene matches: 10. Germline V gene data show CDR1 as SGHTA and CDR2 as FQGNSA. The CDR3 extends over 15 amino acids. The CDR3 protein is CASSSIQGAREKLFF. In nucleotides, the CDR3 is TGTGCCAGCAGTTCGATACAGGGGGCGAGGGAAAAACTGTTTTTT. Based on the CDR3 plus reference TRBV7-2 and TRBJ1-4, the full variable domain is GAGVSQSPSNKVTEKGKDVELRCDPISGHTALYWYRQSLGQGLEFLIYFQGNSAPDKSGLPSDRFSAERTGGSVSTLTIQRTQQEDSAVYLCASSSIQGAREKLFFGSGTQLSVL.

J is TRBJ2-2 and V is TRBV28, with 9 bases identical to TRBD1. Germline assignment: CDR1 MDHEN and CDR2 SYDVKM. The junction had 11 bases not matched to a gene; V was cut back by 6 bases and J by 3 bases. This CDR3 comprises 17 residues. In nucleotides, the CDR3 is TGTGCCAGCAGACGGACAGGGGCTAAGTTCGACACCGGGGAGCTGTTTTTT. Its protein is CASRRTGAKFDTGELFF. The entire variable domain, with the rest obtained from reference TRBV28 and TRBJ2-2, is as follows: DVKVTQSSRYLVKRTGEKVFLECVQDMDHENMFWYRQDPGLGLRLIYFSYDVKMKEKGDIPEGYSVSREKKERFSLILESASTNQTSMYLCASRRTGAKFDTGELFFGEGSRLTVL.

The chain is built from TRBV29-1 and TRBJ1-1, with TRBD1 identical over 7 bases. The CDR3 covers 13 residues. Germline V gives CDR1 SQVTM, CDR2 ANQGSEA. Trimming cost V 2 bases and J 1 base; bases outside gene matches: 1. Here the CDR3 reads CSVEYRGNTEAFF. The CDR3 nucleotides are TGCAGCGTTGAATACAGGGGGAACACTGAAGCTTTCTTT.

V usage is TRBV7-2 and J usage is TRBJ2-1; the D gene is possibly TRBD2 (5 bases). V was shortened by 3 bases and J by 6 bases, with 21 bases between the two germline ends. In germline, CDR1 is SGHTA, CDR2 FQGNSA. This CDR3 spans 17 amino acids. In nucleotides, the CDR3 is TGTGCCAGCAGCTTCGAGGTTGTAGCGACCAAGGGCAATGAGCAGTTCTTC. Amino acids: CASSFEVVATKGNEQFF.

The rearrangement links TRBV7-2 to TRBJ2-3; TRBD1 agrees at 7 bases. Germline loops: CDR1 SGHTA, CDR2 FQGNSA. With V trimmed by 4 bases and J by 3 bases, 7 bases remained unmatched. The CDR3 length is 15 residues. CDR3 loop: CASSSHTGVTDTQYF. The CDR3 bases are TGTGCCAGCAGCTCCCATACAGGGGTGACAGATACGCAGTATTTT.

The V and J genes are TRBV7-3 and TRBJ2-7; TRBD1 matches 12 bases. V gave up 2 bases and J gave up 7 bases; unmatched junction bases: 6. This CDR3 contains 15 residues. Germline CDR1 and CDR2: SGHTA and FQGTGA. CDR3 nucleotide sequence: TGTGCCAGCAGCTTAGGGGACAGGGGGCCGGGGGAGCAGTACTTC. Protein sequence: CASSLGDRGPGEQYF.

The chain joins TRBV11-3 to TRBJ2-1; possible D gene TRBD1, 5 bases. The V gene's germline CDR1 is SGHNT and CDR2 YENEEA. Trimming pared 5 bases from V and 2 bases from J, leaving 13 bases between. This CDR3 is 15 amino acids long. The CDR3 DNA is TGTGCCAGCAGCCCTAGACAGCGAACCTACAATGAGCAGTTCTTC. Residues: CASSPRQRTYNEQFF.

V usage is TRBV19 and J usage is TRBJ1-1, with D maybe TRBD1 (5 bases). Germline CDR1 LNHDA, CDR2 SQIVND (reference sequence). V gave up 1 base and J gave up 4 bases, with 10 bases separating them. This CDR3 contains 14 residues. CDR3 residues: CASSIVAGFTEAFF. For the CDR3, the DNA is TGTGCCAGTAGTATAGTGGCAGGGTTCACTGAAGCTTTCTTT. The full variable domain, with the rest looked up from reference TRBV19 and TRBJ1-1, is DGGITQSPKYLFRKEGQNVTLSCEQNLNHDAMYWYRQDPGQGLRLIYYSQIVNDFQKGDIAEGYSVSREKKESFPLTVTSAQKNPTAFYLCASSIVAGFTEAFFGQGTRLTVV.

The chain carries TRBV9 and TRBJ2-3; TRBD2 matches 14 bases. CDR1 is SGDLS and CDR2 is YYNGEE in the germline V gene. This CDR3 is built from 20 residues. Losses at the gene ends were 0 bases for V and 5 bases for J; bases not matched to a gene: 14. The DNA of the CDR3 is TGTGCCAGCAGCGTAGGTTTAGGTGGGGGACTAGCGGGAGTGGAAGATACGCAGTATTTT. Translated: CASSVGLGGGLAGVEDTQYF.

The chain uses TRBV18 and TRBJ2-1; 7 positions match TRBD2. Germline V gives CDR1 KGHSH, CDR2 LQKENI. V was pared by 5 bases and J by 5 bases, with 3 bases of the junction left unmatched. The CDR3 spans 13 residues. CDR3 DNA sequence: TGTGCCAGCTCATCCGGGACTAACAATGAGCAGTTCTTC. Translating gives CASSSGTNNEQFF.

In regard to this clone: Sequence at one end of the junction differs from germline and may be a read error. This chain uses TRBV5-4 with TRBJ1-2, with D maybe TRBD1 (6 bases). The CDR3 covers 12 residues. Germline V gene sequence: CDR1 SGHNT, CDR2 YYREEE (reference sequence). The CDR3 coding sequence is TGTGCCAGTAGCTACAGGGAGTATGGCTACACCTTC. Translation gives CASSYREYGYTF.

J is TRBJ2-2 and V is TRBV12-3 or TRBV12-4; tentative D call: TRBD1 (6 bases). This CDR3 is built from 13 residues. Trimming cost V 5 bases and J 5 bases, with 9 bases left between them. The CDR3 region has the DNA TGTGCCAGCAGTAAACAGGGAACCGGGGAGCTGTTTTTT. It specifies CASSKQGTGELFF.

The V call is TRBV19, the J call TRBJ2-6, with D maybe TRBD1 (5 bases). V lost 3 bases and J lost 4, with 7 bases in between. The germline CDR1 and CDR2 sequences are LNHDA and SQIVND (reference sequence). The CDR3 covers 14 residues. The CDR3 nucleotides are TGTGCCAGTAGTATCCCAGGGGGGGCCAACGTCCTGACTTTC. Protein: CASSIPGGANVLTF.

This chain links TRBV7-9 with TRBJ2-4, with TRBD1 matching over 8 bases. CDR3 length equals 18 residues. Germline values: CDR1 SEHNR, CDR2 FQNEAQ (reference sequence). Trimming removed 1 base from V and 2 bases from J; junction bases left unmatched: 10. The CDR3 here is CASSLGTGSSQSKNIQYF. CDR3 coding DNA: TGTGCCAGCAGCTTAGGGACAGGGAGTAGCCAGTCCAAAAACATTCAGTACTTC. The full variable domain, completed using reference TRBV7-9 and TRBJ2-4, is DTGVSQNPRHKITKRGQNVTFRCDPISEHNRLYWYRQTLGQGPEFLTYFQNEAQLEKSRLLSDRFSAERPKGSFSTLEIQRTEQGDSAMYLCASSLGTGSSQSKNIQYFGAGTRLSVL.